The present TCR beta chain was sequenced within a study of OX40 agonist ivuxolimab in advanced cancers. Findings and limits, study-wide: Doses of 0.1 to 3.0 mg/kg were accompanied by clonal expansion of CD4+ and CD8+ blood T cells by week 6. Expanded peripheral T cells had an undetermined antigen specificity.

Profiled with immunoSEQ multiplex PCR; TCRdb holds only in-frame clones, not every one. The data hold approximately 82,000 clones, with approximately 84% observed a single time. The CDR3 consists of 13 residues. V lost 6 bases, J lost 6 bases, and 14 bases lay in between. Germline V gives CDR1 MDHEN, CDR2 SYDVKM. In regard to this clone: Its target is not known.

The sequences come from CD4+ or CD8+ T cells sorted from blood, collected in a trial of the OX40 agonist ivuxolimab. The rearrangement uses TRBV28 and TRBJ1-1; tentatively, D is TRBD1 (6 bases). The source of this sequence is an adult with an advanced solid tumor such as melanoma, head and neck, liver or kidney cancer. The CDR3 loop reads CASRQGGLPEAFF. CDR3 in DNA: TGTGCCAGCAGACAGGGAGGGCTCCCTGAAGCTTTCTTT.